A selection of T cell receptor beta chains follows, all from one sample in a study of blood T cell repertoires in COVID-19. Assay used: immunoSEQ multiplex PCR; TCRdb lists only in-frame clones, some missing. This table has about 200,000 clones, roughly 80% appearing once. The sequenced sample consisted of PBMCs or T cells enriched from blood (not recorded which). The receptors were gathered from a man aged 35 to 55 who had recovered from COVID-19. Each CDR3 is given with its conserved first and last residue. The order of the fields is CDR3 protein, CDR3 DNA, D gene, clone size, J gene, V gene. D genes are given only for firm matches. Clone size is shown for a subset of rows, as once, few, many or a class of expanded clone.

CDR3 protein: CSARQGPYEQYF; CDR3 DNA: TGCAGCGCCCGACAGGGTCCCTACGAGCAGTACTTC; D gene: TRBD1; clone size: .; J gene: TRBJ2-7; V gene: TRBV29-1
CDR3 protein: CASSPDREGDTQYF; CDR3 DNA: TGCGCCAGCAGCCCGGACAGGGAGGGAGATACGCAGTATTTT; D gene: .; clone size: .; J gene: TRBJ2-3; V gene: TRBV5-1
CDR3 protein: CASSSRTRSYLNTEAFF; CDR3 DNA: TGTGCCAGCAGTTCCAGGACTCGTTCCTATTTGAACACTGAAGCTTTCTTT; D gene: .; clone size: .; J gene: TRBJ1-1; V gene: TRBV28
CDR3 protein: CSVVLPGGSNYGYTF; CDR3 DNA: TGCAGCGTTGTTCTCCCGGGGGGATCTAACTATGGCTACACCTTC; D gene: .; clone size: .; J gene: TRBJ1-2; V gene: TRBV29-1
CDR3 protein: CASSSSGYEQYF; CDR3 DNA: TGCGCCAGCAGTTCGAGCGGATACGAGCAGTACTTC; D gene: .; clone size: .; J gene: TRBJ2-7; V gene: TRBV10-2
CDR3 protein: CATAGLAGSSTDTQYF; CDR3 DNA: TGTGCCACCGCGGGACTAGCGGGGAGTAGCACAGATACGCAGTATTTT; D gene: TRBD2; clone size: once; J gene: TRBJ2-3; V gene: TRBV10-3
CDR3 protein: CASSQVGGGRYEQYF; CDR3 DNA: TGTGCCAGCAGCCAAGTAGGGGGGGGGCGGTACGAGCAGTACTTC; D gene: .; clone size: .; J gene: TRBJ2-7; V gene: TRBV4-2
CDR3 protein: CASRRQGDYNEQFF; CDR3 DNA: TGCGCCAGCAGAAGACAGGGCGACTACAATGAGCAGTTCTTC; D gene: TRBD1; clone size: .; J gene: TRBJ2-1; V gene: TRBV4-1
CDR3 protein: CASSDRHGSGSPLHF; CDR3 DNA: TGTGCCAGCAGTGACCGACATGGGTCCGGTTCACCCCTCCACTTT; D gene: .; clone size: few; J gene: TRBJ1-6; V gene: TRBV6-1
CDR3 protein: CASRNLETQYF; CDR3 DNA: TGTGCCAGCAGGAATCTAGAAACCCAGTACTTC; D gene: .; clone size: .; J gene: TRBJ2-5; V gene: TRBV6-6
CDR3 protein: CATSRDRYGGSNQPQHF; CDR3 DNA: TGTGCCACCAGCAGAGACAGGTACGGAGGGAGCAATCAGCCCCAGCATTTT; D gene: .; clone size: .; J gene: TRBJ1-5; V gene: TRBV15
CDR3 protein: CASSYHSGTGSGYGYTF; CDR3 DNA: TGTGCCAGCAGTTACCACTCCGGGACAGGGTCCGGCTATGGCTACACCTTC; D gene: TRBD1; clone size: .; J gene: TRBJ1-2; V gene: TRBV6-2/TRBV6-3
CDR3 protein: CASSRTGEANYGYTF; CDR3 DNA: TGCGCCAGCTCCAGGACAGGTGAAGCTAACTATGGCTACACCTTC; D gene: TRBD1; clone size: .; J gene: TRBJ1-2; V gene: TRBV5-1
CDR3 protein: CAWSGLAEETQYF; CDR3 DNA: TGTGCCTGGAGCGGACTAGCGGAAGAGACCCAGTACTTC; D gene: TRBD2; clone size: .; J gene: TRBJ2-5; V gene: TRBV30
CDR3 protein: CSVVSGQETQYF; CDR3 DNA: TGCAGCGTTGTCAGCGGCCAAGAGACCCAGTACTTC; D gene: .; clone size: .; J gene: TRBJ2-5; V gene: TRBV29-1
CDR3 protein: CASSLVTNHYDGIGETQYF; CDR3 DNA: TGTGCCAGCAGCTTAGTAACCAATCACTACGACGGGATTGGGGAGACCCAGTACTTC; D gene: .; clone size: .; J gene: TRBJ2-5; V gene: TRBV7-9
CDR3 protein: CATSSFHTGGNDTIYF; CDR3 DNA: TGTGCCACCAGCAGTTTCCATACAGGGGGAAATGACACCATATATTTT; D gene: TRBD1; clone size: .; J gene: TRBJ1-3; V gene: TRBV15
CDR3 protein: CASRETGGGYTF; CDR3 DNA: TGTGCCAGTAGGGAGACAGGGGGCGGCTACACCTTC; D gene: TRBD1; clone size: .; J gene: TRBJ1-2; V gene: TRBV19
CDR3 protein: CASRGGPEGYTF; CDR3 DNA: TGTGCCAGCAGAGGGGGTCCGGAGGGCTACACCTTC; D gene: .; clone size: once; J gene: TRBJ1-2; V gene: TRBV2
CDR3 protein: CASSLQLGQIPYEQYF; CDR3 DNA: TGTGCCAGCAGCTTACAGCTGGGCCAGATCCCATACGAGCAGTACTTC; D gene: .; clone size: .; J gene: TRBJ2-7; V gene: TRBV7-6
CDR3 protein: CASSQDTMGTAITGELFF; CDR3 DNA: TGCGCCAGCAGCCAAGATACGATGGGGACAGCGATTACCGGGGAGCTGTTTTTT; D gene: TRBD1; clone size: .; J gene: TRBJ2-2; V gene: TRBV4-3
CDR3 protein: CASSSPSGGKIDNEQFF; CDR3 DNA: TGTGCCAGCAGCTCCCCTAGCGGGGGGAAGATCGACAATGAGCAGTTCTTC; D gene: TRBD2; clone size: .; J gene: TRBJ2-1; V gene: TRBV7-2
CDR3 protein: CASSLEQGLYGYTF; CDR3 DNA: TGCGCCAGCAGCTTGGAGCAGGGGTTATATGGCTACACCTTC; D gene: .; clone size: .; J gene: TRBJ1-2; V gene: TRBV5-1
CDR3 protein: CASSPPHGGDGNTEAFF; CDR3 DNA: TGTGCCAGCTCACCACCGCATGGGGGGGATGGGAACACTGAAGCTTTCTTT; D gene: .; clone size: .; J gene: TRBJ1-1; V gene: TRBV18
CDR3 protein: CASSPHGQMNTEAFF; CDR3 DNA: TGTGCCAGCAGCCCCCACGGACAGATGAACACTGAAGCTTTCTTT; D gene: .; clone size: .; J gene: TRBJ1-1; V gene: TRBV7-3
CDR3 protein: CAIRLGTGVSDTQYF; CDR3 DNA: TGTGCCATCAGGCTGGGGACAGGGGTAAGCGATACGCAGTATTTT; D gene: TRBD1; clone size: once; J gene: TRBJ2-3; V gene: TRBV10-3
CDR3 protein: CASRLGGGEKLFF; CDR3 DNA: TGTGCCAGCAGATTGGGTGGAGGTGAAAAACTGTTTTTT; D gene: .; clone size: few; J gene: TRBJ1-4; V gene: TRBV2
CDR3 protein: CASTAGPQETQYF; CDR3 DNA: TGTGCTAGTACAGCGGGACCCCAAGAGACCCAGTACTTC; D gene: TRBD2; clone size: .; J gene: TRBJ2-5; V gene: TRBV12-5
CDR3 protein: CASSTGGGEGPQHF; CDR3 DNA: TGTGCCAGCAGCACCGGGGGAGGGGAGGGGCCCCAGCATTTT; D gene: .; clone size: .; J gene: TRBJ1-5; V gene: TRBV5-6
CDR3 protein: CAWAGLRLNTGELFF; CDR3 DNA: TGTGCCTGGGCCGGCCTGAGACTGAACACCGGGGAGCTGTTTTTT; D gene: .; clone size: once; J gene: TRBJ2-2; V gene: TRBV30
CDR3 protein: CASSKSGGGEKLFF; CDR3 DNA: TGTGCCAGCAGCAAATCAGGGGGCGGTGAAAAACTGTTTTTT; D gene: TRBD1; clone size: .; J gene: TRBJ1-4; V gene: TRBV9
CDR3 protein: CASSFFRGGSVYSGNTIYF; CDR3 DNA: TGTGCCAGCAGCTTTTTTAGGGGCGGCAGCGTATACTCTGGAAACACCATATATTTT; D gene: .; clone size: .; J gene: TRBJ1-3; V gene: TRBV5-6
CDR3 protein: CASSLRAQGNTEAFF; CDR3 DNA: TGTGCCAGCAGTTTACGGGCGCAGGGGAACACTGAAGCTTTCTTT; D gene: .; clone size: few; J gene: TRBJ1-1; V gene: TRBV27
CDR3 protein: CASGNPVNTEAFF; CDR3 DNA: TGTGCCAGCGGCAATCCAGTGAACACTGAAGCTTTCTTT; D gene: .; clone size: .; J gene: TRBJ1-1; V gene: TRBV11-2